A selection of T cell receptor beta chains follows, all from one sample in a study of human T cells and chemical hapten exposure. One entry per CDR3 protein, called by TCRdb with MiXCR from the RACE reads. Here the sample spans some 380,000 distinct CDR3 sequences, more than 4.5% being singletons. The material sequenced was whole blood, taken in connection with sensitization to the hapten diphenylcyclopropenone (DPC). Source of these receptors: a woman between 45 and 65 years old with alopecia areata. Some clones in this sample may be carry-over from other donors' samples. Each CDR3 is given with its conserved first and last residue. A clone size is listed for some rows: how often the clone was seen (once, few, many), or a class if it is expanded.

size	V	J	CDR3
many	TRBV7-2	TRBJ2-7	CASALTGRSSYEQYF
many	TRBV21-1	TRBJ1-2	CASSKAPSSGKGYGYTF
many	TRBV29-1	TRBJ2-1	CSGGQYNEQFF
few	TRBV27	TRBJ2-3	CASSFGGRGDTQYF
few	TRBV7-3	TRBJ1-6	CASSRGYNSPLHF
few	TRBV9	TRBJ2-7	CASSVGQGPPYEQYF
many	TRBV6-1	TRBJ1-2	CASSEGQTNYGYTF
few	TRBV20-1	TRBJ1-1	CSASRFTEAFF
.	TRBV4-3	TRBJ2-1	CASSQGLAIYNEQFF
few	TRBV10-3	TRBJ1-1	CAIGPSTEAFF
many	TRBV7-9	TRBJ2-3	CASSLESVSDTQYF
few	TRBV7-8	TRBJ2-2	CASSGRLAGDTGELFF
few	TRBV6-2/TRBV6-3	TRBJ2-1	CASRLGQGGDEQFF
few	TRBV7-8	TRBJ1-5	CASSLSSAGSNQPQHF
few	TRBV7-2	TRBJ1-3	CASSLGDVGAGNTIYF
many	TRBV13	TRBJ2-1	CASSPVGDGEQFF
many	TRBV28	TRBJ2-5	CASSPGGGSETQYF
few	TRBV29-1	TRBJ2-7	CSVLGTSGGASYEQYF
.	TRBV29-1	TRBJ2-1	CSVEGTAVYNEQFF
many	TRBV6-6	TRBJ2-7	CASSYSPGGSMTEQYF
.	TRBV9	TRBJ2-3	CASSVPGQSTDTQYF
many	TRBV6-6	TRBJ2-7	CASSYDRYEQYF
few	TRBV7-2	TRBJ2-4	CASSLTGRNIQYF
many	TRBV29-1	TRBJ2-1	CSVGGLAGLNEQFF
many	TRBV6-5	TRBJ1-6	CASSYPGPNSPLHF
few	TRBV12-3/TRBV12-4	TRBJ2-7	CASSLQGKFNEQYF
many	TRBV9	TRBJ1-1	CASRGQGHTEAFF
many	TRBV12-3/TRBV12-4	TRBJ2-1	CASIDGTRCCEQFF
.	TRBV12-3/TRBV12-4	TRBJ1-1	CASSLKDDTEAFF
many	TRBV6-6	TRBJ2-5	CASSYSMLETQYF
many	TRBV29-1	TRBJ1-2	CSVVDSSAYGYTF
many	TRBV4-2	TRBJ2-1	CASSQSGRSYNEQFF
.	TRBV5-5	TRBJ1-5	CASSLGVQFNQPQHF
few	TRBV10-3	TRBJ1-2	CAISGEGISYGYTF
many	TRBV7-8	TRBJ1-4	CASSSSRTGSEKLFF
many	TRBV27	TRBJ2-2	CASTLTSGGPNTGELFF
.	TRBV7-9	TRBJ2-7	CASSPQRPPYEQYF
many	TRBV25-1	TRBJ2-1	CASSSQRLAEYNEQFF
many	TRBV27	TRBJ2-4	CASSTGAKNIQYF
many	TRBV6-5	TRBJ1-1	CASSKSRSTEAFF
many	TRBV5-1	TRBJ1-1	CASQRAVNTEAFF
many	TRBV5-1	TRBJ2-7	CASRTGTETYEQYF
.	TRBV7-3	TRBJ2-1	CASSRDRYNEQFF
few	TRBV20-1	TRBJ1-1	CSAQGETNTEAFF
few	TRBV7-3	TRBJ1-1	CASSLTAGIMNTEAFF
many	TRBV2	TRBJ2-4	CASSAGAKNIQYF
few	TRBV14	TRBJ2-1	CASSQEKSLYNEQFF
few	TRBV9	TRBJ1-5	CASSDGENQPQHF
few	TRBV6-5	TRBJ1-2	CASSLQSYTGYTF
many	TRBV12-3/TRBV12-4	TRBJ1-4	CASSWAVPTGGTREKLFF
.	TRBV11-2	TRBJ2-3	CASSRTTYTQYF
many	TRBV12-3/TRBV12-4	TRBJ2-3	CASSPTSVADTQYF
many	TRBV24-1	TRBJ1-2	CATSDPTTNYGYTF
many	TRBV30	TRBJ1-5	CAWSVVGGNQPQHF
.	TRBV6-1	TRBJ1-5	CASSEGGINQPQHF
many	TRBV2	TRBJ2-7	CASSENPSEQYF
many	TRBV27	TRBJ1-5	CASSFAGTGVRQPQHF
many	TRBV28	TRBJ1-1	CASTAGVGARNTEAFF
.	TRBV4-3	TRBJ2-1	CASSQEGASGSREQFF
many	TRBV12-3/TRBV12-4	TRBJ2-5	CASSFSSGGGETQYF